Listed here is a single TCR beta chain. Its cognate antigen is unknown. The V and J ends lost 4 bases and 6 bases respectively, with 15 bases between them. CDR1 SGHTA and CDR2 FQGNSA come from the germline V gene. CDR3 length: 14 amino acids. This PCR relied on a set of 60 Vbeta primers and 13 Jbeta primers. Original handling: Some 12 million shared chains were among the about 80 million unique TCR beta chains that a later analysis counted. Profiled with immunoSEQ multiplex PCR; TCRdb holds only in-frame clones, not every one. V and J calls and clone size come straight from that table; D and trimming were deduced from the DNA. The repertoire has roughly 100,000 clones, roughly three quarters of them found once; the top ten carry about 3.5%. The data are from a study of cytomegalovirus exposure and HLA in healthy donors. Study-wide points: Reports indicate that TCR beta sequences accurately predicted the HLA-A and HLA-B alleles of most subjects.

This clonotype was obtained from a man under 40 in good health and CMV-seronegative. The chain is built from TRBV7-2 and TRBJ1-2, with D perhaps TRBD1 (6 bases). Sequencing input: PBMCs. CDR3 in DNA: TGTGCCAGCAGCTCTCAGGGGCCCGTCGATGGCTACACCTTC. Residues: CASSSQGPVDGYTF. Together with reference TRBV7-2 and TRBJ1-2, the CDR3 gives the full variable domain: GAGVSQSPSNKVTEKGKDVELRCDPISGHTALYWYRQSLGQGLEFLIYFQGNSAPDKSGLPSDRFSAERTGGSVSTLTIQRTQQEDSAVYLCASSSQGPVDGYTFGSGTRLTVV.